One T cell receptor beta chain is described in this entry. What it binds is unknown. Repertoires were generated with immunoSEQ multiplex PCR, while TCRdb's copy carries only in-frame clones and drops some. This table has tens of thousands of clones, more than 90% appearing once. Germline V gives CDR1 MNHEY, CDR2 SVGAGI. V dropped 0 bases and J dropped 5 bases, with 11 bases sitting between them. This CDR3 comprises 15 residues. This sample was taken from a study of graft-versus-host responses after intestinal transplantation. Study details: Transplants given to recipients were multivisceral, liver-intestinal, or isolated intestinal. General observations from the study: Some GvH clones appeared in ileal mucosa or blood before recipient bone marrow. Patients with graft-donor T cell macrochimerism had high graft-versus-host to host-versus-graft clonal ratios in allografts.

The receptor comes from a human patient who received an intestinal transplant, so some T cells may come from the graft donor. The rearrangement links TRBV6-5 to TRBJ1-5, with a possible D match to TRBD1 (5 bases). Specimen: PBMCs, collected 16 days after intestinal transplant. The CDR3 loop is CASSYSSGTDQPQHF. The CDR3 DNA follows: TGTGCCAGCAGTTACTCGTCAGGGACCGATCAGCCCCAGCATTTT.